This record looks at one TCR beta chain sequence and its context. The target antigen is unknown. This entry belongs to a study of graft-versus-host responses after intestinal transplantation. Clones were read by immunoSEQ multiplex PCR, and TCRdb kept only the in-frame ones, dropping some. Of roughly 89,000 clones listed, around 90% are singletons. The length of the CDR3 is 12 residues. Deletions cut 3 bases from V and 4 bases from J, with 7 bases between. Germline CDR1 reads SQVTM; CDR2 reads ANQGSEA. The source is a human donor who received an intestinal transplant. The chain is built from TRBV29-1 and TRBJ2-1; D not certain. Material: unstimulated CD4+ T cells sorted from spleen or lymph node cells, obtained before intestinal transplant. CDR3 amino acids: CSVEVQYNEQFF. Here the CDR3 DNA reads TGCAGCGTTGAGGTGCAGTACAATGAGCAGTTCTTC.